This T cell receptor beta chain is from a study of blood T cell repertoires in COVID-19. This table comes from immunoSEQ multiplex PCR, and its TCRdb copy is limited to in-frame clones, with some not included. The sample lists about 53,000 clones; roughly 79% were seen once. V gave up 3 bases and J gave up 7 bases; unmatched junction bases: 9. The V gene's germline CDR1 is SGHTA and CDR2 FQGTGA. The CDR3 has 15 residues. This receptor was taken from a woman over 75 with COVID-19, enrolled during active disease. The chain joins TRBV7-3 to TRBJ2-1; 7 nucleotides agree with TRBD2. Material for sequencing was peripheral blood. CDR3 amino acids: CASSFGGGPLNEQFF. DNA of the CDR3: TGTGCCAGCAGCTTTGGGGGAGGGCCGTTGAATGAGCAGTTCTTC. The whole variable domain, filled in from reference TRBV7-3 and TRBJ2-1, reads GAGVSQTPSNKVTEKGKYVELRCDPISGHTALYWYRQSLGQGPEFLIYFQGTGAADDSGLPNDRFFAVRPEGSVSTLKIQRTERGDSAVYLCASSFGGGPLNEQFFGPGTRLTVL.